Sequencing of this T cell receptor beta chain was carried out in a study of cytomegalovirus exposure and HLA in healthy donors (dated by TCRdb to about 2017). Study-level background: In an earlier analysis of around 540 of the donors, under 300 Gb of sequence data and just under 120 million unique TCR beta sequences from about 179 million T cells were reported. Using immunosequencing, the study profiled T cell repertoires from fewer than 850 subjects and related those repertoires to cytomegalovirus serostatus. To predict cytomegalovirus infection status, the study combined high-throughput TCR immunosequencing, statistical association of individual TCRs with disease status, and machine learning. An earlier analysis of around 580 of the donors used high-throughput TCR beta sequencing to judge whether each TCR beta V gene segment behaved as functional or pseudogenic. Roughly 5 DR-DQ haplotypes were handled as single units for association and clustering, since linkage in the cohort was strong. The study aimed to test whether signatures of past pathogen exposure could be identified by cataloging public T cell receptors. Along with the roughly 710-subject first cohort, a separate validation cohort of over a hundred different subjects was used. A later genetic analysis used genome-wide SNP genotypes for about 60% of the roughly 700 donors, treating that subset as a discovery cohort. Every repertoire in the discovery cohort had been generated on one and the same sequencing platform. The later analysis used no new phenotypic data to find candidate immune exposures, relying instead on TCR beta sequences and their occurrence across donors. HLA typing covered class I and class II loci at four-digit resolution. About 330 gigabases of sequencing data and 70 million to 100 million unique TCR sequences made up an early release that covered over 550 HLA-typed donors. Across approximately 420 genotyped donors of the cohort, an average of about 240,000 unique TCR beta nucleotide sequences per donor were sequenced, and roughly a sixth of those sequences were non-productive. Donor age, sex, ethnicity and CMV serostatus were compiled alongside the repertoire data. Of the 300 to 500 genotyped donors, 65% to 90% were placed in the genetic ancestry cluster associated with self-reported Caucasian donors. In a later analysis, previously published TCR beta repertoires from 666 donors were re-analyzed and high-resolution HLA genotyping was added so that TCR occurrence patterns could be studied. Typing coverage varied by locus: roughly 629-640 donors for A, B, C, DRB1 and DQB1; roughly 500 for DQA1; some 610 for DPA1; more than 450 for DPB1. Points the paper makes about the study in general: A further reported finding was that TCR beta sequences accurately predicted the HLA-A and HLA-B alleles for most subjects in the first cohort. In both the original and validation cohorts, the classifier was reported to diagnose cytomegalovirus status with high specificity and sensitivity. HLA typing was unavailable for some donors at each locus, so association tests used only the typed subset. It was suggested by the authors that the approach could potentially be generalized to other disease states and immunological phenotypes. V-gene and J-gene trimming of TCR beta chains was associated with a missense DCLRE1C variant in a later genetic analysis, and the association was replicated in an independent cohort. In a later analysis, TCR association rates were found to vary across HLA loci, with the most associated TCRs seen for DRB1 alleles and the fewest for HLA-C alleles. In the study, around 160 TCR beta chains were listed as associated with cytomegalovirus. According to a later genetic analysis, donors in an Asian-associated ancestry cluster had fewer N-insertions in productive TCRs than the approximately 670-donor mean. In a later analysis, about 17,000 TCR beta sequences were associated with specific HLA alleles at a false discovery rate of 0.05. The sequencing pipeline was judged likely to have produced a cluster of highly shared sequence variants as a technical artifact. Correlated functional status among segregating V segments might reflect linkage disequilibrium, but an unknown experimental factor could not be ruled out. The 87-base-pair reads could not distinguish some IMGT-functional V segments, including TRBV6-2 and TRBV6-3, so those segments were excluded. Only TCR beta chains were sequenced in this cohort, and the absence of alpha or paired-chain data limited detectable features. The only immune exposure information available for the cohort was CMV serostatus. Several of the top co-occurrence clusters appeared to be linked to parvovirus B19, influenza, CMV and Epstein-Barr virus, according to a later analysis. In vitro tests confirmed that a few of the cytomegalovirus-associated TCR beta chains recognize cytomegalovirus antigens. In an earlier analysis of roughly 560 of the donors, most TCR beta V segments were observed in productive rearrangements about 87% or about 30% of the time, broadly matching IMGT annotations. Sequencing depth was assumed to be roughly uniform across donors in the presence/absence analyses, though that assumption may not hold. Assigning TCR associations to individual alleles was difficult when HLA alleles, especially DR and DQ, strongly co-occurred. In a later analysis, most CMV-associated TCR beta chains were found to appear HLA-restricted, with HLA associations seemingly driven largely by CMV exposure. The earlier analysis of 450 to 700 of the donors excluded some 15 rarely observed V segments, including chromosome 9 orphons, because counts were too low. In a later analysis, HLA-associated TCR beta chains were found to be more clonally expanded and to have lower generation probabilities than equally common non-associated chains. Most TCR sequences were seen in very few donors, while some public TCRs were found in many individuals.

The germline V end is reduced by 10 bases and the J end by 2 bases; junction bases left unmatched: 6. CDR1 and CDR2 are read off the germline V gene (reference sequence) as MNHEY and SMNVEV. Its CDR3 holds 13 amino acids, cysteine through phenylalanine. Only the CDR3 portion is preserved as DNA: 39 bases, with reading frame beginning at the first base. The cohort comprised some 730 healthy bone marrow donors. At the time of sampling, all cohort members were nominally healthy, though unrecorded immune exposures were likely present. The donor was CMV seronegative and was included in the group of 352 seronegative cohort members. A peripheral blood sample was provided by each donor, and peripheral blood mononuclear cells were used for TCR beta sequencing. Genomic DNA was extracted from the blood cell samples with the Qiagen DNeasy Blood Extraction Kit. Of note for this clone: It has no known antigen specificity. The input lacks base qualities; no much larger clone sits a single base away.

Libraries were constructed by the immunoSEQ multiplex PCR assay. For the multiplex PCR, a mixture combining 60 forward primers for TCR Vbeta segments and 13 reverse primers for TCR Jbeta segments was used. The CDR3 region of rearranged TCR beta genes was amplified from genomic DNA with a multiplex PCR assay. The Illumina HiSeq System was used to sequence the amplified TCR beta libraries as 87-base-pair reads. The authors' analysis ran thus. In a later analysis, some 80 million unique TCR beta chains were counted across the roughly 700 repertoires, and approximately 11 million of these chains were shared by at least two donors. Raw reads were error-corrected and collapsed into unique sequences by a nearest-neighbor algorithm in which closely related sequences were merged to remove PCR and sequencing errors. V, D and J gene segments were assigned by aligning CDR3 sequences to IMGT reference sequences. For a sequence to be retained, a match of at least six nucleotides was required to both a V gene segment and a J gene segment. A rearrangement counted as productive if the CDR3 had no stop codons and remained in frame with V and J, and every other rearrangement counted as non-productive. Following IMGT convention, CDR3 was defined as the stretch from the second conserved V-encoded cysteine to the conserved J-encoded phenylalanine. The earlier analysis of about 560 of the donors excluded any sequence lacking an unambiguous match to a single V gene segment. In an earlier analysis of approximately 590 of the donors, V segments were called functional above 56.7% productive rearrangements and were called segregating when the between-donor standard deviation exceeded 5%. A statistical classification framework was built to diagnose cytomegalovirus status from the catalog of TCR beta chain sequences. In a later analysis, V and J genes were assigned by comparing TCR nucleotide sequences against IMGT/GENE-DB human TR gene sequences. A later analysis assigned CDR3 sequences and most-parsimonious VDJ recombination scenarios with the TCRdist pipeline. A later analysis defined each TCR beta chain by its CDR3 amino acid sequence plus V-gene family, and excluded reads lacking a unique V-gene family. In a later analysis, 500 to 700 highly shared, low-generation-probability nucleotide sequences were removed to address suspected cross-contamination and a sequencing artifact. In a later analysis, a clonal expansion index for each public chain was calculated from normalized within-repertoire ranks of inferred template counts. A later analysis computed generation probabilities with a VDJ recombination model fitted to out-of-frame rearrangements, and checked the results against IGoR. A later analysis scored TCR-TCR, TCR-HLA and TCR-CMV co-occurrence with hypergeometric tests, applying a repertoire-size bias correction to TCR pairs. A later analysis estimated false discovery rates by permuting HLA or CMV assignments 20 times. In a later analysis, co-occurring TCRs were grouped using DBSCAN, and TCRdist sequence similarity was added for clustering within HLA-allele-positive subsets. Repertoires with fewer than 30,000 or more than 120,000 public chains were left out of co-occurrence clustering, as were about 5 repertoires with anomalous nucleotide sharing. TCRdb provides this immuneACCESS table in a form limited to in-frame rearrangements. Some clones are lacking; in checked studies, under half of them reflect an unresolved V gene, and why the rest are absent is not known. That table is the source of V, J and clone size, and D and trimming were worked out from the DNA. The sample table lists 65,000 to 90,000 clones, about nine tenths of them with a count of one. About 2.1% of the sample is taken by the ten largest.

The chain was built from TRBV27 and TRBJ2-3; TRBD2 fits 7 bases in the junction. Material: PBMCs. The sequence was collected from a woman aged 25 to 45 in good health and CMV-seronegative. The nucleotide sequence is given as TGTGCCACCCGCCTAGCGGTCACAGATACGCAGTATTTT. Translation gives CATRLAVTDTQYF.